The clone carrying this TCR beta chain was picked up many times. Its antigen remains unknown. Amplification targeted TCR beta CDR3 regions from RNA transcripts. First-round RT-PCR with HTBI primers amplified the TCR CDR3 region. TCRdb used MiXCR to reprocess the multiplex PCR reads, holding one entry per CDR3 protein. The sample lists a few hundred thousand distinct CDR3 sequences; around 14% were seen once. The data were taken from a study of T cells in Graves' hyperthyroidism and ophthalmopathy. General study points: Ophthalmopathy stood apart from stable hyperthyroidism in a 13 V-J model. Expanded thyroid clonotypes (above 0.001) were mostly also found in blood.

Among the patients, aged 18 to 65, hyperthyroidism was newly diagnosed and had lasted under 2 months. V gave up 2 bases and J gave up 0 bases, with 11 bases separating them. Per germline, CDR1 WSHSY and CDR2 SAAADI. CDR3 length: 16 amino acids. This TCR was sampled from a woman under 40 with Graves' hyperthyroidism. Sample: blood. The V and J genes are TRBV10-2 and TRBJ2-1; weak D call: TRBD2 (6 bases). The CDR3 coding sequence is TGCGCCAGCAGTGAGGGTGCGGGGAGCTCCTACAATGAGCAGTTCTTC. It specifies CASSEGAGSSYNEQFF.